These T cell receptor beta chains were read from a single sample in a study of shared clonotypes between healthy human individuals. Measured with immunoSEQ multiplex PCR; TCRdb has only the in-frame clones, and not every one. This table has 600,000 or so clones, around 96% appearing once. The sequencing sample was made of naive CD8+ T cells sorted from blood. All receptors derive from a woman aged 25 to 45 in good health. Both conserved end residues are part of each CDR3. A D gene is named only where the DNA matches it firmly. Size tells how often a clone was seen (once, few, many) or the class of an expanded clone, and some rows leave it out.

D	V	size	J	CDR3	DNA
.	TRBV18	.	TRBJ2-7	CASSPGTTYEQYF	TGTGCCAGCTCACCAGGCACCACCTACGAGCAGTACTTC
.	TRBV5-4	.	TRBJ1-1	CASSRSKNTEAFF	TGTGCCAGCAGCAGATCGAAGAACACTGAAGCTTTCTTT
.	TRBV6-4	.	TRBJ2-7	CASSATPGVHSYEQYF	TGTGCCAGCAGCGCCACCCCCGGGGTCCACTCCTACGAGCAGTACTTC
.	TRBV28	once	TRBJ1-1	CASSLWGSMNTEAFF	TGTGCCAGCAGTTTATGGGGGTCCATGAACACTGAAGCTTTCTTT
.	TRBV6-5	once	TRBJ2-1	CATRQSTYNEQFF	TGTGCCACAAGACAGTCGACCTACAATGAGCAGTTCTTC
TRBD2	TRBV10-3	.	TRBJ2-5	CAISESGLAGGDETQYF	TGTGCCATCAGTGAAAGCGGACTAGCGGGAGGGGACGAGACCCAGTACTTC
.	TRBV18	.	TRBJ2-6	CASSLDSSGANVLTF	TGTGCCAGCTCACTTGACTCCTCTGGGGCCAACGTCCTGACTTTC
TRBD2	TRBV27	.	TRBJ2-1	CASSPTSASYNEQFF	TGTGCCAGCAGCCCTACTAGCGCCTCCTACAATGAGCAGTTCTTC
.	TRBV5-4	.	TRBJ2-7	CASSLTGSNEQYF	TGTGCCAGCAGCTTGACAGGGAGTAACGAGCAGTACTTC
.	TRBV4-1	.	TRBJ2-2	CASSQEGFRELFF	TGCGCCAGCAGCCAAGAAGGATTCCGGGAGCTGTTTTTT
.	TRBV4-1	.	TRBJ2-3	CASSQGSGLPGGGSDTQYF	TGCGCCAGCAGCCAAGGTTCCGGACTTCCAGGCGGCGGGTCGGATACGCAGTATTTT
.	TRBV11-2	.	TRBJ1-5	CASSARRSNQPQHF	TGTGCCAGCAGCGCTAGAAGAAGCAATCAGCCCCAGCATTTT
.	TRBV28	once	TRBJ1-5	CASSLFQGSANQPQHF	TGTGCCAGCAGTTTATTCCAGGGGTCCGCTAATCAGCCCCAGCATTTT
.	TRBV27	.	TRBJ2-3	CASSFQGGGTDTQYF	TGTGCCAGCAGTTTTCAGGGCGGTGGGACAGATACGCAGTATTTT
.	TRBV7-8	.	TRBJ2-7	CASSFGAESYYEQYF	TGTGCCAGCAGCTTTGGCGCGGAGTCCTACTACGAGCAGTACTTC
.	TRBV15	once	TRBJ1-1	CATSRDGGGTEAFF	TGTGCCACCAGCAGAGATGGGGGAGGCACTGAAGCTTTCTTT
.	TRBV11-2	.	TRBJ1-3	CASKGLSSSGNTIYF	TGTGCCAGCAAAGGGCTCTCGAGCTCTGGAAACACCATATATTTT
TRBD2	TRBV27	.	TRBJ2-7	CASSLSPRSGLYEQYF	TGTGCCAGCAGTTTATCTCCCCGTAGCGGGCTCTACGAGCAGTACTTC